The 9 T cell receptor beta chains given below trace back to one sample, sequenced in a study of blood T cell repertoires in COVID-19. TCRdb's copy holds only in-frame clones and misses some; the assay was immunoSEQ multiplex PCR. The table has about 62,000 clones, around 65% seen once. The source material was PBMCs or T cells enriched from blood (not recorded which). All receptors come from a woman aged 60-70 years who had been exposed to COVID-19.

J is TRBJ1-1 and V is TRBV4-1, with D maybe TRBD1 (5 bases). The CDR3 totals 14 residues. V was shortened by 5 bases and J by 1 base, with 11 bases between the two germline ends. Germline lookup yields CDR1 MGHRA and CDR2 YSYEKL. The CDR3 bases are TGCGCCAGCAGCTCTATGACAGAGAACACTGAAGCTTTCTTT. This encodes CASSSMTENTEAFF.

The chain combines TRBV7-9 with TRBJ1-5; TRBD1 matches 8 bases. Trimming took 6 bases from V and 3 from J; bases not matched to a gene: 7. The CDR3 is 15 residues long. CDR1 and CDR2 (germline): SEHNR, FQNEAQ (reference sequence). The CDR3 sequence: CASRRQGMNNQPQHF. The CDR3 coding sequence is TGTGCCAGCAGGCGACAGGGGATGAACAATCAGCCCCAGCATTTT.

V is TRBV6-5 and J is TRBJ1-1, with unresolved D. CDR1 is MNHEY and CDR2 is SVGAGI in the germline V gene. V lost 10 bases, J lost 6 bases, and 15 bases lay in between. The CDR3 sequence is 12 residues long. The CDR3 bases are TGTGCCAACTTCCCCGCGGGCGCTGAAGCTTTCTTT. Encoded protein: CANFPAGAEAFF.

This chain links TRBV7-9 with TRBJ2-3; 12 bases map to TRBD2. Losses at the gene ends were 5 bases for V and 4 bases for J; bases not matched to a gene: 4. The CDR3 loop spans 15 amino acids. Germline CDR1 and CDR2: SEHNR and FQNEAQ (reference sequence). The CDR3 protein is CASSRLAGDADTQYF. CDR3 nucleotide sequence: TGTGCCAGCAGCAGACTAGCGGGAGACGCAGATACGCAGTATTTT. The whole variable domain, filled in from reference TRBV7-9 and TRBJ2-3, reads DTGVSQNPRHKITKRGQNVTFRCDPISEHNRLYWYRQTLGQGPEFLTYFQNEAQLEKSRLLSDRFSAERPKGSFSTLEIQRTEQGDSAMYLCASSRLAGDADTQYFGPGTRLTVL.

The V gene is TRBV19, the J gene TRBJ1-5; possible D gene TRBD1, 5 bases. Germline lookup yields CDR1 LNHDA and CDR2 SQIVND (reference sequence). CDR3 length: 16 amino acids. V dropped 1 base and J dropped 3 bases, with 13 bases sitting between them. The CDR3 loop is CASSIGRIGANQPQHF. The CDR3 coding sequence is TGTGCCAGTAGTATAGGTCGCATAGGGGCCAATCAGCCCCAGCATTTT.

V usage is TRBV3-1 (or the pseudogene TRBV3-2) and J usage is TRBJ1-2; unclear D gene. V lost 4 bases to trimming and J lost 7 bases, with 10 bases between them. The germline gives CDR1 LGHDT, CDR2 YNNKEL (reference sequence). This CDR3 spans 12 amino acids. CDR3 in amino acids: CASSLRGAGYTF. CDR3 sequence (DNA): TGTGCCAGCAGCCTCAGAGGCGCTGGCTACACCTTC.

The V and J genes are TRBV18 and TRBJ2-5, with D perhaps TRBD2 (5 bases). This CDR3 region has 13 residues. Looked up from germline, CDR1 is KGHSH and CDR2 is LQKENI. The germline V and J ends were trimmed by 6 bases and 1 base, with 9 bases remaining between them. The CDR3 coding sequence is TGTGCCAGCTCCCTGAGGGCCCAAGAGACCCAGTACTTC. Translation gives CASSLRAQETQYF.

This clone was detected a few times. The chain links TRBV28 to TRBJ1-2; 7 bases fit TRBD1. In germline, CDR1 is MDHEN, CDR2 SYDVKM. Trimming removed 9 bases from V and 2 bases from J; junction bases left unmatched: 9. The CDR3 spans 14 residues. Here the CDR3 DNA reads TGTGCCAGTCGCCCGGAGGGGGCCAACTATGGCTACACCTTC. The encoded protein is CASRPEGANYGYTF.

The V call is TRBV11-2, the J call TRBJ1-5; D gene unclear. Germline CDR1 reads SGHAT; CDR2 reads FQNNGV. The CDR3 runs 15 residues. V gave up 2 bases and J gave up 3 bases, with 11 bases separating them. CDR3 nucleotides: TGTGCCAGCAGCTTAATTGACTCAGCCAATCAGCCCCAGCATTTT. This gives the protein CASSLIDSANQPQHF.